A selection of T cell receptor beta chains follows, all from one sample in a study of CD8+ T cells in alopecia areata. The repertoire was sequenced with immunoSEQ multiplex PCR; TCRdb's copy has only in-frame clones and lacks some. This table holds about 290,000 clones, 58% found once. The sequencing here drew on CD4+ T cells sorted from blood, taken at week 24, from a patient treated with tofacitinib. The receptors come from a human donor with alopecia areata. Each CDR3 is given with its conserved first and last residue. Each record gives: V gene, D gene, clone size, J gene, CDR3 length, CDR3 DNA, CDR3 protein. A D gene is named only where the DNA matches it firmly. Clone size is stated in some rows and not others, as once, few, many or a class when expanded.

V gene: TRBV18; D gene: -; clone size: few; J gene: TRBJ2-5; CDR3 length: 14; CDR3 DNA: TGTGCCAGCTCACCGGGCACTACTAAAGAGACCCAGTACTTC; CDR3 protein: CASSPGTTKETQYF
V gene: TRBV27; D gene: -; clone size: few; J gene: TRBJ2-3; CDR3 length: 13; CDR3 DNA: TGTGCCACCCTAAGGGGGGACACAGATACGCAGTATTTT; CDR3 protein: CATLRGDTDTQYF
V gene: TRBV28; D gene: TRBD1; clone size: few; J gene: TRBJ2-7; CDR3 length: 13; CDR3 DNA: TGTGCCAGCCGGGACAGGGGCTCCTACGAGCAGTACTTC; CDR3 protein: CASRDRGSYEQYF
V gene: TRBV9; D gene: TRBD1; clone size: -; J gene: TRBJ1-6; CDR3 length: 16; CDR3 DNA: TGTGCCAGCAGCGTGGGACAGTCATCCGGGAATTCACCCCTCCACTTT; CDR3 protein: CASSVGQSSGNSPLHF
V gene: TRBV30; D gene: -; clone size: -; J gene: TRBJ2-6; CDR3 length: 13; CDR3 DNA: TGTGCCTGGAGTCTCGGGGAAGCCAACGTCCTGACTTTC; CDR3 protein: CAWSLGEANVLTF
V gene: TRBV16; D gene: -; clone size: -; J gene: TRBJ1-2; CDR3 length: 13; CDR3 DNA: TGTGCCAGCAGCCAATCGGGGGCCTATGGCTACACCTTC; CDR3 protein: CASSQSGAYGYTF
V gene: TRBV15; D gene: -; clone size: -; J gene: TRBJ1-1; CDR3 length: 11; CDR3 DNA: TGTGCCACCAGCAGAGACACTGAAGCTTTCTTT; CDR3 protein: CATSRDTEAFF
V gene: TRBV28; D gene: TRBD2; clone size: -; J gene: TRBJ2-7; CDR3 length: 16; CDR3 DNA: TGTGCCAGCAGTTCTCCCTGGCGCGGGGGGTCTTACGAGCAGTACTTC; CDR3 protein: CASSSPWRGGSYEQYF
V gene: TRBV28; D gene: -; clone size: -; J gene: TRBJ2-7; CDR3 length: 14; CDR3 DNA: TGTGCCAGGAGAGAAGTGACAGAGACCTACGAGCAGTACTTC; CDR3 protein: CARREVTETYEQYF
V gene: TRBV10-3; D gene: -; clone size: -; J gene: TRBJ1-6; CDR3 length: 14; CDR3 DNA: TGTGCCATCAGTGACCAAGGGAATGGTTCACCCCTCCACTTT; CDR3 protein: CAISDQGNGSPLHF
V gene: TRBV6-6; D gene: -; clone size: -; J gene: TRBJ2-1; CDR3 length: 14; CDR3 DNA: TGTGCCAGCAGACCAGGGGGGGGGAGCAATGAGCAGTTCTTC; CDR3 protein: CASRPGGGSNEQFF
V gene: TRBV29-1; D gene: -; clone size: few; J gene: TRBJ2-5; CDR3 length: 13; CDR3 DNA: TGCAGCGTTAGGGGAAGAAGCGCGGAGACCCAGTACTTC; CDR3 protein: CSVRGRSAETQYF
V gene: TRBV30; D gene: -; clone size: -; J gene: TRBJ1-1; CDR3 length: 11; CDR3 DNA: TGTGCCGTCCCGGGGGGGGCTGGAGCTTTCTTT; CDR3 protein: CAVPGGAGAFF
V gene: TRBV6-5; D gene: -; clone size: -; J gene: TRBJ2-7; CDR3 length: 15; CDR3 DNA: TGTGCCAGCAGTTACGTGGGCGGAGGTGTCAACGAGCAGTACTTC; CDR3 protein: CASSYVGGGVNEQYF
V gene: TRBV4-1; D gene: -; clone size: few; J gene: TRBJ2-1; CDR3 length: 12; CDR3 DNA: TGCGCCAGCAGCCTCCCTCGGGGGTCGCAGTTCTTC; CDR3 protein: CASSLPRGSQFF
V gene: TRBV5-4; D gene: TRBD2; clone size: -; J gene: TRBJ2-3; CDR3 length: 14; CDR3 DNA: TGTGCCAGCAACCAGCGGGGTAGCACAGATACGCAGTATTTT; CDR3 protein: CASNQRGSTDTQYF
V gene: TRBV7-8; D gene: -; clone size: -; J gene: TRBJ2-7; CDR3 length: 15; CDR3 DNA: TGTGCCAGCAGCCTGCGGACCGGGGGCTCCTACGAGCAGTACTTC; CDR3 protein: CASSLRTGGSYEQYF
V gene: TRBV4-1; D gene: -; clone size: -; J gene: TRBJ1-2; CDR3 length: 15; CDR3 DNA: TGCGCCAGCAGCCAAGATTACCCGAAGGGGTATGGCTACACCTTC; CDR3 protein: CASSQDYPKGYGYTF
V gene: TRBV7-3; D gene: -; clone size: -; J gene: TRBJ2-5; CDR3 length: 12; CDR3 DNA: TGTGCCAGCAGCCCCCCCGCAGGGACCCAGTACTTC; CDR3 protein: CASSPPAGTQYF
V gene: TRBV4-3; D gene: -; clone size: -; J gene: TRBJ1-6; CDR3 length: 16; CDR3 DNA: TGCGCCAGCAGCCAAGAAGCCAGCTCCTATAATTCACCCCTCCACTTT; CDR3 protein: CASSQEASSYNSPLHF
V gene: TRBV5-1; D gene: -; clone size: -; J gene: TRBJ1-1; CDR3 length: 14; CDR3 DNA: TGCGCCAGCAGCTCCCAAAGTGGGAACACTGAAGCTTTCTTT; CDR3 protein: CASSSQSGNTEAFF
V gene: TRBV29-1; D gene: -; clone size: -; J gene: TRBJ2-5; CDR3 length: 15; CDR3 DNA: TGCAGCGTTGCCCCGATCGCCGGGGGGCGGGAGACCCAGTACTTC; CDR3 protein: CSVAPIAGGRETQYF
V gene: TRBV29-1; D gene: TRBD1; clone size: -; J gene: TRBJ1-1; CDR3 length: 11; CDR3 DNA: TGCAGCGCCGGGGACAGCCTTGAAGCTTTCTTT; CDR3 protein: CSAGDSLEAFF
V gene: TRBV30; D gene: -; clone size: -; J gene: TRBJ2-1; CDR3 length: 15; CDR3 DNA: TGTGCCTGGGACCCAAGGCAGAGATTTTACAATGAGCAGTTCTTC; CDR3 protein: CAWDPRQRFYNEQFF
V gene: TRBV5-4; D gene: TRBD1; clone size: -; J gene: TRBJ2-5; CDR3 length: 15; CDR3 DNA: TGTGCCAGCAGCTTGGGGGGACAGTTTCAAGAGACCCAGTACTTC; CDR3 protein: CASSLGGQFQETQYF